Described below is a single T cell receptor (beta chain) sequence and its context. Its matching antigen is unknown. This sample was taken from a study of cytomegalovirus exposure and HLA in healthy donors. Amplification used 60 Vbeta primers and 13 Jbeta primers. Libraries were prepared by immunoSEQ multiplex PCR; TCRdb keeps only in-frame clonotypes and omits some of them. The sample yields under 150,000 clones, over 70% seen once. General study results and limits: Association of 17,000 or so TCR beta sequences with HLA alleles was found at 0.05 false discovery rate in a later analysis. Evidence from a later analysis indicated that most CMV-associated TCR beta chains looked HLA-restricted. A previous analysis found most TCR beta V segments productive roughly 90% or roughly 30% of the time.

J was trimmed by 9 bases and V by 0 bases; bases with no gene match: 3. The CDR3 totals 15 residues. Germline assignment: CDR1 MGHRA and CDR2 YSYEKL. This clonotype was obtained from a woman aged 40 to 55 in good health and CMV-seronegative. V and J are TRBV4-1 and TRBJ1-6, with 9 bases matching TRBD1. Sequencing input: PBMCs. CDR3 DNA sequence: TGCGCCAGCAGCCAAGAGTGGGACAGGGCTTCACCCCTCCACTTT. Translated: CASSQEWDRASPLHF.